This entry concerns a single T cell receptor (beta chain). Assay used: immunoSEQ multiplex PCR; TCRdb lists only in-frame clones, some missing. The data contain 400,000 to 500,000 clones, 75% to 95% of them singletons. CDR1 and CDR2 from the germline V gene are SGHDN and FVKESK. The length of the CDR3 is 15 residues. Trimming cost V 6 bases and J 4 bases, with 18 bases left between them. This entry is derived from a study of control samples from healthy donors and cancer patients. The chain recombines TRBV14 with TRBJ2-5; weak D call: TRBD2 (5 bases). The sequence was obtained from a middle-aged man with head and neck cancer. The specimen sequenced was PBMCs. In nucleotides, the CDR3 is TGTGCCAGCAGTTTGGGCGGAGGAGCTTTAGAGACCCAGTACTTC. Its protein product is CASSLGGGALETQYF.